These 12 T cell receptor beta chains were sequenced from one sample in a study of T cells after somatic rescue of genetic block. Assay used: immunoSEQ multiplex PCR; TCRdb lists only in-frame clones, some missing. The sample consists of about 11,000 clones, roughly 70% of them appearing once. Sequenced input: peripheral blood mononuclear cells (PBMCs). Receptors were obtained from a boy between 5 and 17 years old.

This rearrangement joins TRBV9 to TRBJ1-3; TRBD1 is a possible D gene (6 bases). Trimming took 3 bases from V and 1 from J, leaving 11 bases between them. The germline V gene has CDR1 SGDLS and CDR2 YYNGEE. The CDR3 totals 15 residues. The CDR3: CASSAGGGSGNTIYF. In DNA form, the CDR3 reads TGTGCCAGCAGCGCGGGAGGGGGTTCTGGAAACACCATATATTTT.

The genes are TRBV19 and TRBJ2-3; TRBD1 matches at 8 bases. Germline V gene data show CDR1 as LNHDA and CDR2 as SQIVND (reference sequence). The V segment lost 1 base and the J segment 3 bases; nucleotides outside the gene matches: 3. This CDR3 is built from 15 residues. The CDR3 protein is CASSIGTGWTDTQYF. DNA of the CDR3: TGTGCCAGTAGTATAGGGACAGGGTGGACAGATACGCAGTATTTT.

The CDR3 DNA sequence: TGCGCCAGCAGCTTGGACAGGGTTCTTTTGTCCTACAATGAGCAGTTCTTC. It is translated as CASSLDRVLLSYNEQFF. V and J are TRBV5-1 and TRBJ2-1, with a tentative D call TRBD1 (6 bases). V lost 0 bases and J 1 base, leaving 14 bases between the germline ends. Germline CDR1 and CDR2: SGHRS and YFSETQ. The length of the CDR3 is 17 residues. Supplemented by reference TRBV5-1 and TRBJ2-1, the full variable domain reads KAGVTQTPRYLIKTRGQQVTLSCSPISGHRSVSWYQQTPGQGLQFLFEYFSETQRNKGNFPGRFSGRQFSNSRSEMNVSTLELGDSALYLCASSLDRVLLSYNEQFFGPGTRLTVL.

The table lists this clone with a few counts. This sequence joins TRBV5-5 and TRBJ2-1, with a tentative D call TRBD1 (6 bases). Per the germline V gene, CDR1 is SGHKS and CDR2 is YYEKEE (reference sequence). This CDR3 is 14 amino acids long. The germline V and J ends were trimmed by 4 bases and 8 bases, with 16 bases remaining between them. For the CDR3, the DNA is TGTGCCAGCAGCGATCCCGGGACAAGGGATGAGCAGTTCTTC. Encoded protein: CASSDPGTRDEQFF.

The V and J genes are TRBV2 and TRBJ2-2; 11 positions match TRBD1. Germline V gives CDR1 SNHLY, CDR2 FYNNEI. Unmatched junction bases numbered 5, after V lost 6 bases and J lost 5 bases. The CDR3 spans 15 residues. For the CDR3, the DNA is TGTGCCAGCAGGTCCGGGACAGGGGGGACCGGGGAGCTGTTTTTT. It codes for CASRSGTGGTGELFF.

This chain uses TRBV5-1 with TRBJ1-6; D is unclear. V was cut by 0 bases and J by 2 bases, with 9 bases left in between. CDR3 length: 16 amino acids. Germline V gene lookup returns CDR1 SGHRS and CDR2 YFSETQ. In DNA form, the CDR3 reads TGCGCCAGCAGCTTGGTCGCGGGAACCTATAATTCACCCCTCCACTTT. Its translation: CASSLVAGTYNSPLHF.

The gene calls are TRBV6-4 and TRBJ1-3, with 11 bases aligning to TRBD1. Per germline, CDR1 MRHNA and CDR2 SNTAGT. This CDR3 contains 14 residues. Unmatched junction bases numbered 1, after V lost 5 bases and J lost 4 bases. CDR3 region: CASSRTGGGNTIYF. For the CDR3, the DNA is TGTGCCAGCAGTCGGACAGGGGGCGGAAACACCATATATTTT.

The rearrangement joins TRBV15 to TRBJ2-5; possible D gene TRBD1, 5 bases. CDR3 length: 15 amino acids. Germline CDR1 is LNHNV and CDR2 is YYDKDF (reference sequence). V gave up 0 bases and J gave up 4 bases, with 12 bases separating them. The CDR3 DNA is TGTGCCACCAGCAGAGATGGGGCGGCAATAGAGACCCAGTACTTC. Its protein product is CATSRDGAAIETQYF. Full variable domain (rest looked up from reference TRBV15 and TRBJ2-5): DAMVIQNPRYQVTQFGKPVTLSCSQTLNHNVMYWYQQKSSQAPKLLFHYYDKDFNNEADTPDNFQSRRPNTSFCFLDIRSPGLGDTAMYLCATSRDGAAIETQYFGPGTRLLVL.

The chain carries TRBV19 and TRBJ2-3; 9 positions agree with TRBD1. With V trimmed by 8 bases and J by 6 bases, 6 bases remained unmatched. Germline V lookup: CDR1 LNHDA, CDR2 SQIVND (reference sequence). The CDR3 spans 13 residues. The DNA of the CDR3 is TGTGCCAGTCTGGGGACAGGGACCGATACGCAGTATTTT. Translating it yields CASLGTGTDTQYF.

The chain employs TRBV7-9 and TRBJ2-1; 12 bases fit TRBD2. The V segment lost 11 bases and the J segment 7 bases; nucleotides outside the gene matches: 6. This CDR3 contains 13 residues. Looked up from germline, CDR1 is SEHNR and CDR2 is FQNEAQ (reference sequence). In nucleotides, the CDR3 is TGTGCCGCACTAGCGGGAGGTTCTAATGAGCAGTTCTTC. Translation gives CAALAGGSNEQFF.

This chain uses TRBV30 with TRBJ1-6; no clear D. V was trimmed by 3 bases and J by 0 bases, leaving 12 bases between them. CDR3 length: 16 residues. Germline V gene sequence: CDR1 GTSNPN, CDR2 SVGIG (reference sequence). The chain's CDR3 is CAWRSGPSSYNSPLHF. For the CDR3, the DNA is TGTGCCTGGAGGAGTGGGCCGAGCTCCTATAATTCACCCCTCCACTTT.

This sequence joins TRBV28 and TRBJ1-5, with D possibly matching TRBD1 (5 bases). Germline-derived CDR1 and CDR2 are MDHEN and SYDVKM. V lost 6 bases to trimming and J lost 3 bases, with 21 bases between them. The CDR3 sequence is 17 residues long. CDR3 protein: CASSFFAGLWDNQPQHF. The CDR3 DNA reads TGTGCCAGCAGCTTCTTCGCAGGGCTTTGGGACAATCAGCCCCAGCATTTT.